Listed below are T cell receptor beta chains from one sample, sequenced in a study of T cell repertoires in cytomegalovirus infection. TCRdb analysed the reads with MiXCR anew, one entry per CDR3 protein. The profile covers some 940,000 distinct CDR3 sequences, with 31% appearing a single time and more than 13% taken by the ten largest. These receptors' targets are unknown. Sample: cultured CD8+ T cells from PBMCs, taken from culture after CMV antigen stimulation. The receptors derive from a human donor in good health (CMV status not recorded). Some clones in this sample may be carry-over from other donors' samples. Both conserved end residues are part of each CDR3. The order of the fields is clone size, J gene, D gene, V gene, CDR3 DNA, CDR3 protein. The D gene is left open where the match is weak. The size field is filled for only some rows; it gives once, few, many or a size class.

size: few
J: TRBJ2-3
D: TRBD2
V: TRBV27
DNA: TGTGCCAGCAGTCCTCGGACTAGCGGGGCCGATACGCAGTATTTT
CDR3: CASSPRTSGADTQYF

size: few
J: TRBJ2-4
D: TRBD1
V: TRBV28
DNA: TGTGCCAGCAGTACCCGGGACAGGGGGTGGATTTGGTACTTC
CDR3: CASSTRDRGWIWYF

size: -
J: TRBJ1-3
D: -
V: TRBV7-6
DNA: TGTGCCAGCAGCTTGGGGGCGCTCGGAAACACCATATATTTT
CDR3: CASSLGALGNTIYF

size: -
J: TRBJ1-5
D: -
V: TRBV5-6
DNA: TGTGCCAGCAGCTTGGCCGGGGGATGGGGTTCTCGCAACCAGCCCCAGCATTTT
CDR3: CASSLAGGWGSRNQPQHF

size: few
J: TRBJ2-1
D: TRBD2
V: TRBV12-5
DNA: TGTGCTAGTGGTTTCCTCGTGGGACTAGCGGTAAATGAGCAGTTCTTC
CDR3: CASGFLVGLAVNEQFF

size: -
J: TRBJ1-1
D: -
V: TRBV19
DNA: TGTGCCAGTAGTATTGGGGGGACACTAGCTTTCTTT
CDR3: CASSIGGTLAFF

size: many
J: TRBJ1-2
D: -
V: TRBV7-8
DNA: TGTGCCAGCAGCTTAATCCTTTCTTGGGAGGGGGCTAACTATGGCTACACCTTC
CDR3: CASSLILSWEGANYGYTF

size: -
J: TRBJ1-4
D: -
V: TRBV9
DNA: TGTGCCAGCAGCTCTGGACAAGCAACTAATGAAAAACTGTTTTTT
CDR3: CASSSGQATNEKLFF

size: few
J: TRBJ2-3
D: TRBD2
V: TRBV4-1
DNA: TGCGCCAGCAGCCATCCTTCCTCCGGGACTAGCGGGGCAGATACGCAGTATTTT
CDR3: CASSHPSSGTSGADTQYF

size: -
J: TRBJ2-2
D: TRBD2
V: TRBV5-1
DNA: TGCGCCAGCAGCTCCTATGTGGCGGGGGGGCCCGCCGGGGAGCTGTTTTTT
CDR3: CASSSYVAGGPAGELFF

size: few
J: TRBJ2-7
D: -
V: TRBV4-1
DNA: TGCGCCAGCAGCCCCCCGGACGACGAGCAGTACTTC
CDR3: CASSPPDDEQYF

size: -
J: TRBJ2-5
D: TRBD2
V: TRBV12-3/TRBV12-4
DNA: TGTGCCAGCAGAAGACTAGCGGGGGGAGAAGAGACCCAGTACTTC
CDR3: CASRRLAGGEETQYF

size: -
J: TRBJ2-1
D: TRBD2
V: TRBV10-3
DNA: TGTGCCATCAGTGAGTTGACCAGCGGGGGGGCTTGGAATGAGCAGTTCTTC
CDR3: CAISELTSGGAWNEQFF

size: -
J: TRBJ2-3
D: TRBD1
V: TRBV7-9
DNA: TGTGCCAGCAGGACAGGGGGCCGGGGGACAGATACGCAGTATTTT
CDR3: CASRTGGRGTDTQYF

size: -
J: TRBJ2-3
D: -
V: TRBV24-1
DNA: TGTGCCACCAGTGAGAAAACAGGTGTGATCACAGATACGCAGTATTTT
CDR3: CATSEKTGVITDTQYF

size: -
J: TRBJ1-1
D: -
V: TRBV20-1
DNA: TGCAGTGCTAGAGAAACCGGCGGGTCGCACACTGAAGCTTTCTTT
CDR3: CSARETGGSHTEAFF

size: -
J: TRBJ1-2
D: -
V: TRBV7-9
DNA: TGTGCCAGCAGCTTAATTGGGGAAAGCTATGGCTACACCTTC
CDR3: CASSLIGESYGYTF

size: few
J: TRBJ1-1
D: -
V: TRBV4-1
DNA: TGCGCCAGCAGCCACCTCCTGGGCGGGGACGGGACGAACACTGAAGCTTTCTTT
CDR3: CASSHLLGGDGTNTEAFF

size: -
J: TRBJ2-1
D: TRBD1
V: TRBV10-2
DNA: TGCGCCAGCAAGGGGACAGGGAACAATGAGCAGTTCTTC
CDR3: CASKGTGNNEQFF

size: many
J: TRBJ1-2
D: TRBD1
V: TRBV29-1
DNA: TGCAGCGTTGGGCCGGACAGGGACTATGGCTACACCTTC
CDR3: CSVGPDRDYGYTF

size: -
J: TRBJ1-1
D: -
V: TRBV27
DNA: TGTGCCAGCAGTTCCGACAGTATACCTGAAGCTTTCTTT
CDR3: CASSSDSIPEAFF

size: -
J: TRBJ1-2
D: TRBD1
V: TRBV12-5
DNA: TGTGCTAGTGGCCTTGGACAGGTAGATTCAGAGGGCTACACCTTC
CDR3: CASGLGQVDSEGYTF

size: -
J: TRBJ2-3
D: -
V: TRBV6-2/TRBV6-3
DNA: TGTGCCAACAGTCGACAGACCACAGATACGCAGTATTTT
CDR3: CANSRQTTDTQYF

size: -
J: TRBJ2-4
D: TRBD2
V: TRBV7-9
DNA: TGTGCCAGCAGCTTACTCGTACTAGCGGGGGTTCATGACATTCAGTACTTC
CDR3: CASSLLVLAGVHDIQYF

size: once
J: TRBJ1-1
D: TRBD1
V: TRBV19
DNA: TGTGCCAGTAGTTGGACAGGGCGAAACACTGAAGCTCTCTTT
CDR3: CASSWTGRNTEALF

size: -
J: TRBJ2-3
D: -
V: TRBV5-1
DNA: TGCGCCAGCAGGGATGGTAGCGGAACAAGCACAGATACGCAGTATTTT
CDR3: CASRDGSGTSTDTQYF

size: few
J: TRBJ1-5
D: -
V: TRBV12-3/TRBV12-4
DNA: TGTGCCAGCAGTTCCGACAGCCAACCCCAGCATTTT
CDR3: CASSSDSQPQHF

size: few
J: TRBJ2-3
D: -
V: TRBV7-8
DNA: TGTGCCAGCAGTCCTCTTACTCTGGTGGCGACCACAGATACGCAGTATTTT
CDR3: CASSPLTLVATTDTQYF

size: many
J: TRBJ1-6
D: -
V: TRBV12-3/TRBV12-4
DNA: TGTGCCAGCAGCCGCGGAAATTCACCCCTCCACTTT
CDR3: CASSRGNSPLHF

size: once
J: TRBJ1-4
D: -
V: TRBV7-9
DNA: TGTGCCAGCAGCTCCTGGATAGAGGGTGATGAAAAACTGTTTTTT
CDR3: CASSSWIEGDEKLFF

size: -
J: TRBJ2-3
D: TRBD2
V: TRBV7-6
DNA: TGTGCCAGCAGCCCCTTAGCGGGGGGTTTCAGCACAGATACGCAGTATTTT
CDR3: CASSPLAGGFSTDTQYF

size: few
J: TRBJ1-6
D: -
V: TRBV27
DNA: TGTGCCAGCAGTTTATCGAACAGCGAGAATTCACCCCTCCACTTT
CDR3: CASSLSNSENSPLHF

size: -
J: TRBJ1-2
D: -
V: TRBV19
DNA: TGTGCCAGTACCCGCATGCTGGACGACATCTATGGCTACACCTTC
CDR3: CASTRMLDDIYGYTF

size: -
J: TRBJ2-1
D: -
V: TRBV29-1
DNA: TGCAGCGTTGAAAGGGGACGTGGCAATGAGCAGTTCTTC
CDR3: CSVERGRGNEQFF

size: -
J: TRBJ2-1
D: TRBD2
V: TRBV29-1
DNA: TGCAGCGCCCGACTAGCGGGGGAAGATGAGCAGTTCTTC
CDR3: CSARLAGEDEQFF

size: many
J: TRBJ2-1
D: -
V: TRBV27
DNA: TGTGCCAGCAGTTTGCAGGGGCCCTACAATGAGCAGTTCTTC
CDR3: CASSLQGPYNEQFF

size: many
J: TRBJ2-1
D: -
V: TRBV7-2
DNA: TGTGCCAGCAGCTTAGACGCAGGGCGCTCCTACAATGAGCAGTTCTTC
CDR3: CASSLDAGRSYNEQFF

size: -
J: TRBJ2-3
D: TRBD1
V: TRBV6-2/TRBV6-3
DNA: TGTGCCAGCAGTCTAACGGGACAGGGGTCCTACACAGATACGCAGTATTTT
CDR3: CASSLTGQGSYTDTQYF

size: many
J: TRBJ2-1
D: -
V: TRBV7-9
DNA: TGTGCCAGCAGCTTAGCCAGGGGCCTCTACAATGAGCAGTTCTTC
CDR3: CASSLARGLYNEQFF

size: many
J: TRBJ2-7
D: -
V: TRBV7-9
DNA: TGTGCCAGCAGCCCTAGCAAAAGGGATTGGACAGACTACGAGCAGTACTTC
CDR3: CASSPSKRDWTDYEQYF

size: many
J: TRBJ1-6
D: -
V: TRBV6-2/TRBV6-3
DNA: TGTGCCAGCAGTGAGAGGAGCTCCTATAATTCACCCCTCCACTTT
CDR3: CASSERSSYNSPLHF

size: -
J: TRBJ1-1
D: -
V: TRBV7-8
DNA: TGTGCCAGCAGCTTGGCTTATGCACAGACCGAAGCTTTCTTT
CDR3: CASSLAYAQTEAFF

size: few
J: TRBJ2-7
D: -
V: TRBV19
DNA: TGTGCCAGTAGTCCTAAGGGACCCCCTTTACCCTACGAGCAGTACTTC
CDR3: CASSPKGPPLPYEQYF

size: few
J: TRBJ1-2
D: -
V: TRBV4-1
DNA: TGCGCCAGCAGCCAAGACAGGGGTGAGGATGGCTACACCTTC
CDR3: CASSQDRGEDGYTF

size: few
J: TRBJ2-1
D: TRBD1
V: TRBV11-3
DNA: TGTGCCAGCAGTTTAGCAGGGACAGGATACAACAATGAGCAGTTCTTC
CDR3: CASSLAGTGYNNEQFF

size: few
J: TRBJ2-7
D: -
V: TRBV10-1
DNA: TGCGCCAGCAGTGAGGTCGACATGGAGCAGTACTTC
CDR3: CASSEVDMEQYF

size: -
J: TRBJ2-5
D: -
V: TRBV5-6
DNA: TGTGCCAGCAGCTCGGAGCATTTCCAAGAGACCCAGTACTTC
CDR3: CASSSEHFQETQYF

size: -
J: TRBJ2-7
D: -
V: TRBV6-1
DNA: TGTGCCAGCAGTGGGACATGGGGGGCCCCCTACGAGCAGTACTTC
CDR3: CASSGTWGAPYEQYF

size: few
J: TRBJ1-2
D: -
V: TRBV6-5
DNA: TGTGCCAGCAGCCCCTGGGAAGGGGGGGGAAGCTATGGCTACACCTTC
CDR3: CASSPWEGGGSYGYTF

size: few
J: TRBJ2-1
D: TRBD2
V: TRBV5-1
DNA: TGCGCCAGCGATAGCGGGGGGGGCTCCTACAATGAGCAGTTCTTC
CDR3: CASDSGGGSYNEQFF

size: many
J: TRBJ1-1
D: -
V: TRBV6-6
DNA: TGTGCCAGCAGCGGAGGGGGACGGTTGAACACTGAAGCTTTCTTT
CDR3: CASSGGGRLNTEAFF

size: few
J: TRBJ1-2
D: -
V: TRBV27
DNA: TGTGCCAGCAGTTTACTCGGGGGAACGAATGGCTACACCTTC
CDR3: CASSLLGGTNGYTF

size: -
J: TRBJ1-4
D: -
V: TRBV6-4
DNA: TGTGCCAGGAACTGCCTCCTGAAGAATGAAAAACTGTTTTTT
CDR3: CARNCLLKNEKLFF

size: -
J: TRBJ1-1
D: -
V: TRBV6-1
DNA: TGTGCCAGCAGGGCGCCGGGGGTTGAAGCTTTCTTT
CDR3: CASRAPGVEAFF